This TCR beta chain was observed in a study of spatial heterogeneity in lung cancer. Study context: A total of about 73 untreated early-stage non-small cell lung cancer patients served as donors. Follow-up PBMC specimens underwent sequencing when available; their median timing was roughly 24 months after resection. The count of detected beta-chain sequences consistently exceeded that of alpha-chain sequences.

This CDR3 is built from 15 residues. Germline V gene data show CDR1 as SGHDN and CDR2 as FVKESK. V shed 4 bases and J shed 2 bases, with 15 bases lying between them. This clonotype was found a few times. The antigen is undetermined. Time point specified: blood at routine non-recurrence follow-up after resection. The input material, whole RNA from tumor, nontumor lung or frozen PBMC, was sequenced unsorted. In TCRdb, the 5' RACE reads were re-called with MiXCR into one record per CDR3 protein. The table has about 120,000 distinct CDR3 sequences, over 9% seen once. Study-level points and caveats: Relative to follow-up, resection was when ubiquitous expanded tumor TCRs appeared more in blood.

The rearrangement joins TRBV14 to TRBJ2-7; a weak D match, TRBD1 (6 bases). This sequence was found in a male donor with early-stage non-small cell lung cancer. The source was PBMCs, collected at follow-up. CDR3 in DNA: TGTGCCAGCAGCCCTACGGGGACAATGACCTACGAGCAGTACTTC. Translated: CASSPTGTMTYEQYF.